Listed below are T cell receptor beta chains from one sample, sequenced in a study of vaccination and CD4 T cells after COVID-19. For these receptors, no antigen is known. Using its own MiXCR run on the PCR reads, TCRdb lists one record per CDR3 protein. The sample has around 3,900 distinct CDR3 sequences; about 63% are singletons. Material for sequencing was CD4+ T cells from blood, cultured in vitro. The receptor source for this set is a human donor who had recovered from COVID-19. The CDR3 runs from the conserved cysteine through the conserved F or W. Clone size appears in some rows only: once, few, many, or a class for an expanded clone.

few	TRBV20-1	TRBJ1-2	CSAISPLGGYTF
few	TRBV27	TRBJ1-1	CASQGVGSTEAFF
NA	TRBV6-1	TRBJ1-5	CASSWTAAYQPQHF
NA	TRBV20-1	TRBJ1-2	CSAPIKMGSYGYTF
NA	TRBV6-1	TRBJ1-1	CASTVPWAEAFF
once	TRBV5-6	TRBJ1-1	CASSPLGGSAFF
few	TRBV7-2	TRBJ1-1	CASSLNSNTEAFF
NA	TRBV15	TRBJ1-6	CATSGYRANSPLHF
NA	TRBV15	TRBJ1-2	CATSRDLPGQGYGYTF
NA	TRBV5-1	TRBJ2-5	CASAEGGATQYF
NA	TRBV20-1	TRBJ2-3	CRIYPTGGSGLDTQYF
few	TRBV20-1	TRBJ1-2	CSAAQGSNYGYTF
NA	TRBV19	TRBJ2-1	CASSRQSSYNEQFF
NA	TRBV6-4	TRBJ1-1	CASSEEVSTEAFF
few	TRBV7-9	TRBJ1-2	CASSPTGLYGYTF
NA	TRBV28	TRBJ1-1	CASSLPRSTEEAFF